One and the same sample provided the 2 T cell receptor beta chains below, sequenced in a study of identical twins. TCRdb re-derived calls from the 5' RACE reads in MiXCR, one entry per CDR3 protein. The sample comprises fewer than 650,000 distinct CDR3 sequences, nearly 10% of which are singletons, and around 3% rests with the top ten. A further study also used this sample, focusing on yellow fever vaccine responses in identical twins.

Sequenced: PBMCs. All receptors derive from a woman between 18 and 29 years old in good health.

CDR3 loop: CASSRSTVYEQYF. The CDR3 nucleotides read TGTGCCAGTAGCCGCTCGACTGTCTACGAGCAGTACTTC. The V gene is TRBV19, the J gene TRBJ2-7; D is uncertain. Trimming took off 6 bases at V and 3 bases at J, with 12 bases between the two ends. The CDR3 length is 13 residues. Germline V gene lookup returns CDR1 LNHDA and CDR2 SQIVND (reference sequence).

This clonotype came up once. The rearrangement uses TRBV7-2 and TRBJ2-7; 9 bases map to TRBD1. The V gene's germline CDR1 is SGHTA and CDR2 FQGNSA. Trimming at V came to 4 bases and at J to 2 bases, leaving 6 bases not matched to a gene. The CDR3 totals 15 residues. CDR3 protein: CASSSAGTGTYEQYF. The CDR3 nucleotides are TGTGCCAGCAGCTCCGCCGGGACAGGGACCTACGAGCAGTACTTC.